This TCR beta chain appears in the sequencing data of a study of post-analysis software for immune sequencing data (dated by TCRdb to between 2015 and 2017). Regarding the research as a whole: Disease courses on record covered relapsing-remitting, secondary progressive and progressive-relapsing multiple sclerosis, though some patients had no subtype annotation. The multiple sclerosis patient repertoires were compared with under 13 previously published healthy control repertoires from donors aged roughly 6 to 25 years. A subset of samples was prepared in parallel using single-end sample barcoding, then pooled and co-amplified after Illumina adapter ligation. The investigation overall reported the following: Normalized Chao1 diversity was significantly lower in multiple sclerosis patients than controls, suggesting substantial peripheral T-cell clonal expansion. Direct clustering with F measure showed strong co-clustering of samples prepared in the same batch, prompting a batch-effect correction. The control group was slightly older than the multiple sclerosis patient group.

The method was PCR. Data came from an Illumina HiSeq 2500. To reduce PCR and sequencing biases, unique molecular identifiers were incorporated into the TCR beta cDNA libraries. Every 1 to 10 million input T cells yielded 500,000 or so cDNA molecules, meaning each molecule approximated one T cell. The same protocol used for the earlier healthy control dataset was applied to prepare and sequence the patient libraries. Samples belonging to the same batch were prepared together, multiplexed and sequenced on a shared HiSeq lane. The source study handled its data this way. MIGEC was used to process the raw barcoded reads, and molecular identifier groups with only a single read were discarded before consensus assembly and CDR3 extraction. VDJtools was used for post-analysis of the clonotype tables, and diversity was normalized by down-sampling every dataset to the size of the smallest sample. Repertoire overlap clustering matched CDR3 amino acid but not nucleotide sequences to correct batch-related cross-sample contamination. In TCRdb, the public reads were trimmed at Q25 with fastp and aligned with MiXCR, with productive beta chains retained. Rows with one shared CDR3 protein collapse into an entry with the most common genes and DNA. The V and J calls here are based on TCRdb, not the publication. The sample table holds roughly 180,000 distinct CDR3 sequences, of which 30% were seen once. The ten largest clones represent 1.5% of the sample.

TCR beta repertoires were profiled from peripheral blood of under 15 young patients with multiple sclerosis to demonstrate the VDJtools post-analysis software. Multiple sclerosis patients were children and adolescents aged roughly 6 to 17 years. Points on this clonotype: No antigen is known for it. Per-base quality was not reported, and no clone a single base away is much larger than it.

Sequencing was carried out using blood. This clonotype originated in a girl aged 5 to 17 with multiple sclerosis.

The DNA sequence is given as TGTGCCAGCAGTTTAGAGAAAGGGGTCGTAGGAGGCTCTGGAAACACCATATATTTT. This is translated as CASSLEKGVVGGSGNTIYF. Recombination connected TRBV12-3 or TRBV12-4 to TRBJ1-3; TRBD1 is a weak D gene call, 5 bases matching. Between the V and J ends, shortened by 1 base and 0 bases respectively, the junction contains 19 bases. Inclusive of the bounding cysteine and phenylalanine, the CDR3 is 19 residues long. Left in the record is the CDR3 DNA by itself, 57 bases read in frame from the first base.